This TCR beta chain was captured by sequencing in a study of blood T cells in healthy people across ages. General study results and limits: The long-lived group displayed more naive CD4+ cells, plus higher diversity, than the aged donors did.

Then a second PCR, running roughly 7 to 11 cycles, was carried out with a sample-barcoded 5' primer and a J-beta primer mix. TCRdb reprocessed the 5' RACE reads via MiXCR and lists one record per CDR3 protein. The top ten hold 30% to 35% of the sample, which has hundreds of thousands of distinct CDR3 sequences, about 52% seen once. The germline CDR1 and CDR2 sequences are MDHEN and SYDVKM. This CDR3 contains 16 residues. V gave up 3 bases and J gave up 0 bases, with 15 bases separating them. Regarding this clonotype: The antigen remains undetermined.

The chain joins TRBV28 to TRBJ2-7; D may be TRBD1 (5 bases). The TCR comes from a woman in her sixties in good health. Sequenced input: blood. CDR3 sequence (DNA): TGTGCCAGCAGTTTCCCTTGGGGCGATAGCTCCTACGAGCAGTACTTC. Translating it yields CASSFPWGDSSYEQYF.